Listed here are 14 T cell receptor beta chains from one sample, sequenced in a study of CD8+ T cells in alopecia areata. Noted treatment: oral pan-JAK inhibitor, 5-10 mg twice daily. Sequencing used cDNA as its template, made by extracting RNA and reverse transcribing it. Assay used: immunoSEQ multiplex PCR; TCRdb lists only in-frame clones, some missing. The sample consists of roughly 190,000 clones, 45% to 65% of them appearing once. The sequencing here drew on CD4+ T cells sorted from blood, taken at week 4, from a patient treated with tofacitinib. The receptors shown here come from a human donor with alopecia areata.

In its sample, this clone was seen a few times. This chain links TRBV10-3 with TRBJ2-7, with D perhaps matching TRBD1 (5 bases). The CDR3 is made up of 12 amino acids. CDR1 ENHRY and CDR2 SYGVKD come from the germline V gene. Deletions cut 6 bases from V and 4 bases from J, with 10 bases between. CDR3 loop: CAIRDQGYEQYF. The CDR3 coding sequence is TGTGCCATCAGAGATCAGGGATACGAGCAGTACTTC.

The chain recombines TRBV2 with TRBJ2-1; no firm D call. This CDR3 has 14 amino acids. Germline CDR1 is SNHLY and CDR2 is FYNNEI. V was shortened by 6 bases and J by 3 bases, with 12 bases between the two germline ends. The chain's CDR3 is CASSTVSNYNEQFF. The CDR3 region has the DNA TGTGCCAGCAGCACAGTTTCTAACTACAATGAGCAGTTCTTC.

The V and J genes are TRBV6-5 and TRBJ1-2; 9 nucleotides match TRBD1. V lost 6 bases, J lost 5 bases, and 10 bases stayed unmatched. There are 15 residues in the CDR3. From germline, CDR1 is MNHEY and CDR2 SVGAGI. The CDR3 spells CASRPRTGAGYGYTF. The CDR3 bases are TGTGCCAGCAGACCAAGGACAGGGGCAGGGTATGGCTACACCTTC.

The rearrangement links TRBV7-2 to TRBJ2-3, with TRBD2 as a possible D gene (6 bases). This CDR3 region has 15 residues. Per the germline V gene, CDR1 is SGHTA and CDR2 is FQGNSA. V lost 5 bases, J lost 0 bases, and 12 bases lay in between. CDR3 region: CASSRVEGSTDTQYF. CDR3 DNA sequence: TGTGCCAGCAGCCGTGTGGAGGGGAGCACAGATACGCAGTATTTT.

The chain employs TRBV11-2 and TRBJ2-7; perhaps TRBD2 as D (5 bases). V was clipped by 1 base and J by 6 bases, with 13 bases between them. In germline, CDR1 is SGHAT, CDR2 FQNNGV. The CDR3 is 14 residues long. In nucleotides, the CDR3 is TGTGCCAGCAGCTTAGTTTCGGGTCGGGGCGAGCAGTACTTC. Translating gives CASSLVSGRGEQYF.

This clone was found once. V usage is TRBV28 and J usage is TRBJ1-2; 7 bases agree with TRBD1. CDR1 and CDR2 from the germline V gene are MDHEN and SYDVKM. The CDR3 runs 14 residues. The J segment lost 7 bases and the V segment lost 5 bases, leaving 10 bases of the junction unmatched. For the CDR3, the DNA is TGTGCCAGCAGTGCCGGGACAGCCGGGGGTGGCTACACCTTC. Amino acids: CASSAGTAGGGYTF.

The sample holds a few counts of this clone. The chain couples TRBV11-2 to TRBJ2-5, with D possibly matching TRBD2 (7 bases). Germline V gene data show CDR1 as SGHAT and CDR2 as FQNNGV. Deletions cut 3 bases from V and 3 bases from J, with 14 bases between. The CDR3 is 15 residues long. CDR3 loop: CASSFLGGGKETQYF. The CDR3, as DNA: TGTGCCAGCAGCTTCCTAGGGGGAGGGAAAGAGACCCAGTACTTC.

This sequence joins TRBV30 and TRBJ2-1, with 7 bases aligning to TRBD2. This CDR3 region has 15 residues. The ends lost 3 bases at V and 1 base at J; junction bases unmatched: 6. Germline values: CDR1 GTSNPN, CDR2 SVGIG (reference sequence). The CDR3 DNA reads as TGTGCCTGGAGAAGGAGGGGAGGGTCCTACAATGAGCAGTTCTTC. Protein sequence: CAWRRRGGSYNEQFF.

The V gene is TRBV29-1, the J gene TRBJ1-4, with 8 bases identical to TRBD1. In germline, CDR1 is SQVTM, CDR2 ANQGSEA. The CDR3 has 15 residues. Trimming cost V 6 bases and J 5 bases; bases outside gene matches: 11. The CDR3 here is CSVGTGGFFNEKLFF. The CDR3 DNA reads as TGCAGCGTGGGGACAGGCGGTTTTTTCAATGAAAAACTGTTTTTT.

V is TRBV30 and J is TRBJ2-1; no reliable D call. Germline V gene sequence: CDR1 GTSNPN, CDR2 SVGIG (reference sequence). The CDR3 length is 12 residues. Trimming removed 5 bases at V and 4 bases at J, with 9 bases between. The CDR3 nucleotides are TGTGCCTGGCGGGCAGATTACAATGAGCAGTTCTTC. This translates into CAWRADYNEQFF.

This clone was seen only a few times. This chain links TRBV29-1 with TRBJ2-5; D gene ambiguous. Trimming shortened V by 3 bases and J by 5 bases, and 13 bases separated the two germline ends. This CDR3 comprises 13 residues. Germline-derived CDR1 and CDR2 are SQVTM and ANQGSEA. The CDR3 region is CSVESQNGETQYF. The CDR3 nucleotides are TGCAGCGTTGAGTCCCAAAATGGGGAGACCCAGTACTTC.

This chain uses TRBV7-2 with TRBJ1-1, with D tentatively TRBD1 (6 bases). The CDR3 is made up of 13 amino acids. Per germline, CDR1 SGHTA and CDR2 FQGNSA. With 6 bases removed from V and 6 bases from J, the gap between germline ends came to 14 bases. CDR3 loop: CASSVSQGPEAFF. CDR3 nucleotides: TGTGCCAGCAGTGTCTCCCAGGGGCCTGAAGCTTTCTTT.

This clone has ten or more counts. Other DNA sequences of this sample code for an identical CDR3. The chain links TRBV18 to TRBJ2-5; D call uncertain. The CDR3 runs 12 residues. The ends were cut back, 3 bases at V and 7 bases at J, with 9 bases in the middle. The germline gives CDR1 KGHSH, CDR2 LQKENI. The CDR3 loop reads CASSPNAGTQYF. CDR3 nucleotide sequence: TGTGCCAGCTCACCTAACGCAGGGACCCAGTACTTC.

The CDR3 region has the DNA TGTGCCAGCAGCTTAGCTGGCGGGGACAGCTCCACGCAGTATTTT. Translated: CASSLAGGDSSTQYF. The rearrangement uses TRBV11-2 and TRBJ2-3, with D possibly TRBD1 on 7 matching bases. Trimming left V 1 base short and J 9 bases short, with 17 bases between. The CDR3 is 15 residues long. CDR1 is SGHAT, CDR2 FQNNGV, per germline.